What follows describes a single T cell receptor beta chain. V lost 4 bases and J lost 6, with 24 bases in between. The CDR3 extends over 17 amino acids. Germline CDR1 SEHNR, CDR2 FQNEAQ (reference sequence). Clones were read by immunoSEQ multiplex PCR, and TCRdb kept only the in-frame ones, dropping some. In the table there are about 320,000 clones, roughly 85% of which are singletons. The data are from a study of blood T cell repertoires in COVID-19. Study at large: The analysed material was cDNA or gDNA that came from T cells, B-cell-depleted T cells, or PBMCs.

Material for sequencing was PBMCs or T cells enriched from blood (not recorded which). The clonotype originates from a woman in her twenties or thirties who had been exposed to COVID-19. The chain employs TRBV7-9 and TRBJ1-2; D is ambiguous. CDR3 DNA: TGTGCCAGCAGCTCCTCGGGCCCGGGCCGTCAGAGGGATGGCTACACCTTC. This encodes CASSSSGPGRQRDGYTF.